This TCR beta chain was sequenced during a study of blood T cell repertoires in COVID-19. In the original workflow: Reference gene primer amplification gave nucleated cell count estimates. Clones were sequenced by immunoSEQ multiplex PCR, and TCRdb holds only the in-frame ones, with some missing. V, J and clone size are those of that table, while D and trimming were read from the DNA. The sample has about 76,000 clones, roughly 80% seen once; the top ten hold roughly 18%. Germline CDR1 and CDR2: SGDLS and YYNGEE. The CDR3 runs to 18 residues. Germline trimming cut 0 bases from V and 4 bases from J; bases unmatched to any gene: 7.

Sequencing was carried out using peripheral blood. The receptor's source is an older woman with acute or convalescent COVID-19. The genes are TRBV9 and TRBJ2-1; TRBD2 agrees at 13 bases. The chain's CDR3 is CASSVDLLTSGGYNEQFF. Written as DNA, the CDR3 is TGTGCCAGCAGCGTAGACCTTCTGACTAGCGGGGGGTACAATGAGCAGTTCTTC. Complete variable domain (other parts from reference TRBV9 and TRBJ2-1): DSGVTQTPKHLITATGQRVTLRCSPRSGDLSVYWYQQSLDQGLQFLIQYYNGEERAKGNILERFSAQQFPDLHSELNLSSLELGDSALYFCASSVDLLTSGGYNEQFFGPGTRLTVL.